One sample yielded the 14 T cell receptor beta chains listed below, sequenced in a study of glioma-infiltrating T cells after dendritic cell vaccination. As for time point: after dendritic cell vaccination, including at tumor progression/relapse. Sequencing was performed with immunoSEQ multiplex PCR; in TCRdb, only in-frame clones are kept and a portion is missing. The sample contains over 65,000 clones, 85% of which appear only once. The sequencing here drew on blood, taken after dendritic cell vaccination. The origin of the receptors is a human donor with glioblastoma.

The chain combines TRBV2 with TRBJ1-4; 7 bases align to TRBD1. Per the germline V gene, CDR1 is SNHLY and CDR2 is FYNNEI. This CDR3 contains 15 residues. The J segment lost 1 base and the V segment lost 2 bases, leaving 1 base of the junction unmatched. CDR3 sequence reads: CASSEQGVTNEKLFF. CDR3 nucleotides: TGTGCCAGCAGTGAACAGGGGGTAACTAATGAAAAACTGTTTTTT.

J is TRBJ1-3 and V is TRBV19; TRBD1 matches at 9 bases. V gave up 8 bases and J gave up 0 bases; unmatched junction bases: 8. Germline V gives CDR1 LNHDA, CDR2 SQIVND (reference sequence). The CDR3 sequence is 16 residues long. The CDR3 here is CASSDRGAYSGNTIYF. The CDR3 region has the DNA TGTGCCAGTTCTGACAGGGGGGCCTACTCTGGAAACACCATATATTTT.

The V gene is TRBV23-1, the J gene TRBJ2-4, with 8 bases fitting TRBD1. TRBV23-1 is given ORF status, its function remaining uncertain. This CDR3 has 17 amino acids. The trim removed 2 bases at V and 3 bases at J, leaving 9 bases unmatched. CDR3 nucleotides: TGCGCCAGCAGTCAACAGGGGGCGAGGAGCGACAAAAACATTCAGTACTTC. Its translation is CASSQQGARSDKNIQYF.

The chain employs TRBV5-6 and TRBJ2-7, with 8 bases aligning to TRBD1. Germline V gives CDR1 SGHDT, CDR2 YYEEEE. The CDR3 is 15 residues long. Germline trimming cut 4 bases from V and 6 bases from J; bases unmatched to any gene: 12. CDR3 sequence: CASSIWTGISGEQYF. In DNA form, the CDR3 reads TGTGCCAGCAGCATTTGGACAGGGATAAGTGGCGAGCAGTACTTC.

The chain couples TRBV4-1 to TRBJ2-7, with 7 nucleotides matching TRBD1. CDR1 and CDR2 (germline): MGHRA, YSYEKL. Unmatched junction bases numbered 5, after V lost 3 bases and J lost 3 bases. This CDR3 region has 14 residues. In DNA form, the CDR3 reads TGCGCCAGCAGCCAGACGACAGGGCTCTACGAGCAGTACTTC. Protein sequence: CASSQTTGLYEQYF.

This sequence joins TRBV27 and TRBJ2-1; 8 nucleotides agree with TRBD2. The CDR3 runs to 15 residues. The trim removed 6 bases at V and 2 bases at J, leaving 6 bases unmatched. Germline V gene lookup returns CDR1 MNHEY and CDR2 SMNVEV (reference sequence). DNA of the CDR3: TGTGCCAGCAGGATTAGCGGGACCACCTACAATGAGCAGTTCTTC. Translating gives CASRISGTTYNEQFF.

In this sample, this clone turned up once. The gene calls are TRBV2 and TRBJ1-2, with 7 nucleotides matching TRBD1. The CDR3 runs 14 residues. In germline, CDR1 is SNHLY, CDR2 FYNNEI. With V trimmed by 6 bases and J by 3 bases, 7 bases remained unmatched. The CDR3 sequence: CASRGVGTDYGYTF. CDR3 nucleotide sequence: TGTGCCAGCAGGGGGGTCGGGACAGACTATGGCTACACCTTC.

The chain combines TRBV18 with TRBJ2-3; D perhaps matches TRBD2 (6 bases). The V end was cut by 3 bases, the J end by 5 bases, with 6 bases between. This CDR3 is built from 12 residues. The germline V gene encodes CDR1 KGHSH and CDR2 LQKENI. CDR3 loop: CASSPGGDTQYF. The CDR3 DNA reads as TGTGCCAGCTCACCCGGGGGAGATACGCAGTATTTT. The full variable domain, completed using reference TRBV18 and TRBJ2-3, is NAGVMQNPRHLVRRRGQEARLRCSPMKGHSHVYWYRQLPEEGLKFMVYLQKENIIDESGMPKERFSAEFPKEGPSILRIQQVVRGDSAAYFCASSPGGDTQYFGPGTRLTVL.

The V gene is TRBV19, the J gene TRBJ1-5; 7 positions agree with TRBD1. V dropped 7 bases and J dropped 1; count of bases not matched to a gene: 4. The CDR3 spans 14 residues. Germline assignment: CDR1 LNHDA and CDR2 SQIVND (reference sequence). The DNA of the CDR3 is TGTGCCAGTAACAGGGGTCAGAGCAATCAGCCCCAGCATTTT. Amino acid sequence: CASNRGQSNQPQHF. Full variable domain (rest looked up from reference TRBV19 and TRBJ1-5): DGGITQSPKYLFRKEGQNVTLSCEQNLNHDAMYWYRQDPGQGLRLIYYSQIVNDFQKGDIAEGYSVSREKKESFPLTVTSAQKNPTAFYLCASNRGQSNQPQHFGDGTRLSIL.

The chain employs TRBV29-1 and TRBJ2-3; TRBD2 matches at 8 bases. The CDR3 has 14 amino acids. The germline CDR1 and CDR2 sequences are SQVTM and ANQGSEA. Trimming cost V 5 bases and J 0 bases; bases outside gene matches: 4. CDR3 DNA: TGCAGCGTTCGCGGGGGGCCCAGCACAGATACGCAGTATTTT. This sequence encodes CSVRGGPSTDTQYF.

The chain employs TRBV6-5 and TRBJ1-5, with a weak D call TRBD1 (5 bases). Per germline, CDR1 MNHEY and CDR2 SVGAGI. CDR3 length: 15 amino acids. V lost 6 bases and J 0 bases, leaving 12 bases between the germline ends. CDR3 in amino acids: CASRSHDSSNQPQHF. The CDR3 DNA follows: TGTGCCAGCAGGTCCCATGACAGTAGCAATCAGCCCCAGCATTTT.

The chain employs TRBV9 and TRBJ2-7; a weak D match, TRBD1 (5 bases). The CDR3 is 14 amino acids. V lost 0 bases to trimming and J lost 3 bases, with 10 bases between them. Germline V gene data show CDR1 as SGDLS and CDR2 as YYNGEE. The CDR3 is CASSVGLGLYEQYF. The CDR3 DNA reads TGTGCCAGCAGCGTAGGGTTGGGGCTCTACGAGCAGTACTTC. Complete variable domain (other parts from reference TRBV9 and TRBJ2-7): DSGVTQTPKHLITATGQRVTLRCSPRSGDLSVYWYQQSLDQGLQFLIQYYNGEERAKGNILERFSAQQFPDLHSELNLSSLELGDSALYFCASSVGLGLYEQYFGPGTRLTVT.

The rearrangement links TRBV7-2 to TRBJ2-1; TRBD1 matches 9 bases. The junction had 6 bases not matched to a gene; V was cut back by 4 bases and J by 8 bases. The length of the CDR3 is 14 residues. Germline lookup yields CDR1 SGHTA and CDR2 FQGNSA. CDR3 coding DNA: TGTGCCAGCAGCTCCGGGACAGGGATACATGAGCAGTTCTTC. It codes for CASSSGTGIHEQFF. The complete variable domain, with remaining parts taken from reference TRBV7-2 and TRBJ2-1, reads GAGVSQSPSNKVTEKGKDVELRCDPISGHTALYWYRQSLGQGLEFLIYFQGNSAPDKSGLPSDRFSAERTGGSVSTLTIQRTQQEDSAVYLCASSSGTGIHEQFFGPGTRLTVL.

The V and J genes are TRBV12-2 and TRBJ1-1; TRBD1, as called in the table, went unchecked against the DNA. TRBV12-2 is labeled a pseudogene. This CDR3 is built from 14 residues. DNA of the CDR3: TGTGCAAGTCGCGACAGGGGCGAGAGGACTGAAGCTTTCTTT. This translates into CASRDRGERTEAFF.